This note documents a single T cell receptor (beta chain) sequence. This sample is part of a study of blood T cell repertoires in COVID-19. As for the study in general: The samples span acute and convalescent COVID-19 from the United States, Italy and Spain. T cells, B-cell-depleted T cells, or PBMCs provided the cDNA or gDNA that served as material.

V was pared by 5 bases and J by 1 base, with 6 bases between. There are 13 residues in the CDR3. Germline CDR1 reads KGHDR; CDR2 reads SFDVKD. Study processing details: Reference gene primer amplification gave estimated nucleated cell counts. Repertoires were generated with immunoSEQ multiplex PCR, while TCRdb's copy carries only in-frame clones and drops some. The V and J calls and clone size come from that table; D and trimming were worked out from the DNA. The data contain more than 50,000 clones, approximately 85% of them singletons. The chain couples TRBV24-1 to TRBJ2-3; the D is unclear. This TCR came from a human donor in a cohort sampled during active COVID-19. Sequences were obtained from peripheral blood. In nucleotides, the CDR3 is TGTGCCACCAGTGTAGGAGGCACAGATACGCAGTATTTT. Translated, it gives CATSVGGTDTQYF.